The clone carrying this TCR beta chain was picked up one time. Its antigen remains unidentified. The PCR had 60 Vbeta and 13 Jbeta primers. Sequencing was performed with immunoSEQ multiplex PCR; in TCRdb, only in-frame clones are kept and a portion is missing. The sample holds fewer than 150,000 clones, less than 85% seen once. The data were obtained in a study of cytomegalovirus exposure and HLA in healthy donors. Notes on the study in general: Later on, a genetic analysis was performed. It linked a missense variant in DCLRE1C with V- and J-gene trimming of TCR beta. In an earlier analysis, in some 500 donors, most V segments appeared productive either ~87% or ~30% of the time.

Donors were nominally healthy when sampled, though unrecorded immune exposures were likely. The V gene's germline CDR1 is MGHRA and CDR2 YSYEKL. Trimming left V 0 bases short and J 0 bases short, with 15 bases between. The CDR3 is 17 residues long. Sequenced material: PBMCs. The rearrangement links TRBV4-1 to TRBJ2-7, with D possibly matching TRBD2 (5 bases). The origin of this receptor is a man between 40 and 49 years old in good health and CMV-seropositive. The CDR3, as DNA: TGCGCCAGCAGCCAAGACCCCGGACTTTTAAGCTCCTACGAGCAGTACTTC. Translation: CASSQDPGLLSSYEQYF.